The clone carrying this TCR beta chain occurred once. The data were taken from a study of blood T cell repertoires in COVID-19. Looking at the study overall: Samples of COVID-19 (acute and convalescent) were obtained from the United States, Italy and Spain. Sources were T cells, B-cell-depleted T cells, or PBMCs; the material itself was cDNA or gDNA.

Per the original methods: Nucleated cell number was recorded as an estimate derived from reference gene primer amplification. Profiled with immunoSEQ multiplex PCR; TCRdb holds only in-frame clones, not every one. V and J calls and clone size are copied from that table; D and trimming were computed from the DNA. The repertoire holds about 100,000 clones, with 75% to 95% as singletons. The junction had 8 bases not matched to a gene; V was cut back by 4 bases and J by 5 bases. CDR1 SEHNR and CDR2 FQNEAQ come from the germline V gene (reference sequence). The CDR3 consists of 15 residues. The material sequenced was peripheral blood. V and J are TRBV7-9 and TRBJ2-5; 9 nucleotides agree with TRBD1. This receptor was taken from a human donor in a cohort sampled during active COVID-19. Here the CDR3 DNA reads TGTGCCAGCAGCTCGGTGGGACAGGGCTGGGAGACCCAGTACTTC. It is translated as CASSSVGQGWETQYF.